This T cell receptor (beta chain) was sequenced in a study of Graves' ophthalmopathy and Graves' hyperthyroidism. Across the whole study: At the time of initial diagnosis and before any treatment, peripheral blood was collected. Study-wide findings and caveats: Also, most clonotypes expanded in the thyroid above 0.001 frequency appeared in blood. Ophthalmopathy progression was predicted with 55% to 71% sensitivity and roughly 79% specificity.

RNA transcripts were the source from which TCR beta CDR3 regions were amplified. Second-round multiplex PCR followed a first-round RT-PCR using HTBI primers. Using its own MiXCR run on the multiplex PCR reads, TCRdb lists one record per CDR3 protein. The sample carries nearly 400,000 distinct CDR3 sequences, roughly 18% recorded once. The germline V gene has CDR1 SGHTA and CDR2 FQGNSA. V shed 0 bases and J shed 4 bases, with 9 bases lying between them. The CDR3 length is 14 residues. Other autoimmune diseases, uncontrolled infections, pregnancy or lactation led to the exclusion of patients. At least ten counts were recorded for this clonotype. Its antigen is not known.

This sequence joins TRBV7-2 and TRBJ1-1; D may be TRBD1 (5 bases). The TCR originated in a woman under 30 with Graves' ophthalmopathy. Sample: peripheral blood. The CDR3 nucleotides are TGTGCCAGCAGCTTAGCCGGGGGTGTCACTGAAGCTTTCTTT. Its translation: CASSLAGGVTEAFF.